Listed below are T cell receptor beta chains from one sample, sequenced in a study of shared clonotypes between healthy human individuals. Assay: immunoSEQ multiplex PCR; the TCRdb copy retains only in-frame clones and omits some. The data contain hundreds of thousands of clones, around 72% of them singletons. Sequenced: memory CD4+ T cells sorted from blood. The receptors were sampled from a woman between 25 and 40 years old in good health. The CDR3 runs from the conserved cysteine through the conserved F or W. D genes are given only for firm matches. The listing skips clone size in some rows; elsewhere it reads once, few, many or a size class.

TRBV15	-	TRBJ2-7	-	TGTGCCACCAGCAGAGCGGGGAGCGCCCCCGAGCAGTACTTC	CATSRAGSAPEQYF
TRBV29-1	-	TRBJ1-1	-	TGCAGCGTTGCGGTTCAGCTGAACACTGAAGCTTTCTTT	CSVAVQLNTEAFF
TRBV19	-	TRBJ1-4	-	TGTGCCAGTAGTATACTCACAGCCAGTAATGAAAAACTGTTTTTT	CASSILTASNEKLFF
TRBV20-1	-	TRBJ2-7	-	TGCAGTGCCCGGACGGCACACGAGCAGTACTTC	CSARTAHEQYF
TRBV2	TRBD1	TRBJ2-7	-	TGTGCCAGCACCGGACAGGGCTCAGAGGAGCAGTACTTC	CASTGQGSEEQYF
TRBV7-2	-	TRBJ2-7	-	TGTGCCAGCAGCCGCCCCCCGGGGACCTACGAGCAGTACTTC	CASSRPPGTYEQYF
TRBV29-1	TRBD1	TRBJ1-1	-	TGCAGCGCGGGGACAGTTTACACTGAAGCTTTCTTT	CSAGTVYTEAFF
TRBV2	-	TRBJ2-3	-	TGTGCCAGCAGATTGCTTACAGATACGCAGTATTTT	CASRLLTDTQYF
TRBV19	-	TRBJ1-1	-	TGTGCCAGTAGCCAGGGGAACACTGAAGCTTTCTTT	CASSQGNTEAFF
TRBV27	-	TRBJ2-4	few	TGTGCCAGCAGTTTATCTCAGGGGGGCATTCAGTACTTC	CASSLSQGGIQYF
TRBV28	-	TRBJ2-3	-	TGTGCCAGCAGTCCCCCCGTTCGGACAGATACGCAGTATTTT	CASSPPVRTDTQYF
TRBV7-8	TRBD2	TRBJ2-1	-	TGTGCCAGCAGCTTAGACGTGGCTAGCGGGACTTACAATGAGCAGTTCTTC	CASSLDVASGTYNEQFF
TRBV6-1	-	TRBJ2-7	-	TGTGCAACCGGGAAGAGCTACGAGCAGTACTTC	CATGKSYEQYF
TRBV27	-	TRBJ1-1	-	TGTGCCAGCAGCCGTTTTGGGGGTAGGACAGAGAACACTGAAGCTTTCTTT	CASSRFGGRTENTEAFF
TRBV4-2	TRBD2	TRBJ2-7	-	TGTGCCAGCAGCCGAACCGGGACTAGCGGGAGACACGGAGGCGAGCAGTACTTC	CASSRTGTSGRHGGEQYF
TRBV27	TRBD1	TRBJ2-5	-	TGTGCCAGCAGTTCGACTGGACAGGGGGAAGAGACCCAGTACTTC	CASSSTGQGEETQYF
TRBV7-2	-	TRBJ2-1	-	TGTGCCAGCAGGCCGGGGGTGGGACAGGAGCAGTTCTTC	CASRPGVGQEQFF
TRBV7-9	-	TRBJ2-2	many	TGTGCCAGCAGCTTCCTAACGAACACCGGGGAGCTGTTTTTT	CASSFLTNTGELFF
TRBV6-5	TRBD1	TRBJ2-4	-	TGTGCCAGCAGCCGGAGACAGGGGGGGGACATTCAGTACTTC	CASSRRQGGDIQYF
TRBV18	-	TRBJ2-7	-	TGTGCCAGCTCACCCCCCGGCCTGAACTACGAGCAGTACTTC	CASSPPGLNYEQYF
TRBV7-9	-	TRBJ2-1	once	TGTGCCAGCAGCTTAGCGAATAACCGGGACGCCCACAATGAGCAGTTCTTC	CASSLANNRDAHNEQFF
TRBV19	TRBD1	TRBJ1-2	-	TGTGCCAGTAGTCCCACCGGGACAGGGAACTATGGCTACACCTTC	CASSPTGTGNYGYTF
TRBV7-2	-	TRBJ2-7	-	TGTGCCAGCAGCTCTCGGACGGCCTCCTCCTACGAGCAGTACTTC	CASSSRTASSYEQYF
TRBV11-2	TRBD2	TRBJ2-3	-	TGTGCCAGCAGCTTAGACGCCGCGGGAGGGCCTCGGAGTACGCAGTATTTT	CASSLDAAGGPRSTQYF
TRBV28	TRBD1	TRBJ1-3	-	TGTGCCAGCAGTCTCCCGGGACAGTACTCTGGAAACACCATATATTTT	CASSLPGQYSGNTIYF
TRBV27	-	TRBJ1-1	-	TGTGCCAGCAGTCCCCTCTGGAACACTGAAGCTTTCTTT	CASSPLWNTEAFF
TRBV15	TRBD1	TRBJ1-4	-	TGTGCCACCAGCAGAGATGCCGGGACAGGGAATGAAAAACTGTTTTTT	CATSRDAGTGNEKLFF
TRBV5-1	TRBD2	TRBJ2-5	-	TGCGCCAGCAGCTCGAAAAAAGGGACTAGCGGGAGGTTCGCAGAGACCCAGTACTTC	CASSSKKGTSGRFAETQYF
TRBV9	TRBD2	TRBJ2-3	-	TGTGCCAGCAGCGCTACGAGCGGGAAGCTCACAGATACGCAGTATTTT	CASSATSGKLTDTQYF
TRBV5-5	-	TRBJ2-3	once	TGTGCCAGCAGCTTGGTCACAGATACGCAGTATTTT	CASSLVTDTQYF
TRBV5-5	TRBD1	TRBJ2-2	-	TGTGCCAGCAGCTTTCGAGCCCGACAGGGAGACACCGGGGAGCTGTTTTTT	CASSFRARQGDTGELFF
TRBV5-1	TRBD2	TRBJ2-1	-	TGCGCCAGCGCTACCTCTAGCGGGGGCTACAATGAGCAGTTCTTC	CASATSSGGYNEQFF
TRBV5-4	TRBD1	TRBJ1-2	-	TGTGCCAGCAGCCCCCCCCCGGGACAGTTAAGCTCTGGCTACACCTTC	CASSPPPGQLSSGYTF
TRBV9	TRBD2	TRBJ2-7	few	TGTGCCAGCAGCGGGCCCCCGCCCGGGGGGACCTACGAGCAGTACTTC	CASSGPPPGGTYEQYF
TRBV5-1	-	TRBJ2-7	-	TGCGCCAGCAAATGGGAGGGGGGCAACGAGCAGTACTTC	CASKWEGGNEQYF
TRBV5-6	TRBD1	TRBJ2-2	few	TGTGCCAGCAGCCGACAGGGGTTGAACACCGGGGAGCTGTTTTTT	CASSRQGLNTGELFF
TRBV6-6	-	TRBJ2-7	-	TGTGCCAGCAGTGCCCGATGGGACGAGCAGTACTTC	CASSARWDEQYF
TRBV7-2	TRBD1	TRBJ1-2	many	TGTGCCAGCAGCCTTGGACAGGGGGCCTTCTATGGCTACACCTTC	CASSLGQGAFYGYTF
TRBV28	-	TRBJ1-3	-	TGTGCCAGCAGTTTCGGCCAGCATGGAAACACCATATATTTT	CASSFGQHGNTIYF
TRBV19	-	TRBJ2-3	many	TGTGCCAGTAGTATAGCAGCGGTTACAGATACGCAGTATTTT	CASSIAAVTDTQYF
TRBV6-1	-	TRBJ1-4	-	TGTGCCAGCAGTGGGACAGCGAATGAAAAACTGTTTTTT	CASSGTANEKLFF
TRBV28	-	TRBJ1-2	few	TGTGCCAGCAATCCTAGGGGTGCGGCTAACTATGGCTACACCTTC	CASNPRGAANYGYTF
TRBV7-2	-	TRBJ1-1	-	TGTGCCAGCAGCTTCCAGGGTGGGGACACTGAAGCTTTCTTT	CASSFQGGDTEAFF
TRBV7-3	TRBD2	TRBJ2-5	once	TGTGCCAGCAGCCATATAGCGGGATCAGCAGAGACCCAGTACTTC	CASSHIAGSAETQYF